This T cell receptor (beta chain) was captured in a study of tumor-infiltrating lymphocytes in primary liver carcinoma. The investigators made TCR beta cDNA from 400 to 500 ng total RNA, using a constant-region primer. Researchers made the TCR beta libraries by running three nested multiplex PCR rounds with slightly modified ARM-PCR. A C-beta reverse primer was combined with TRBV1-TRBV30 forward primers in the first two PCR rounds, and each round had roughly 11 cycles. In TCRdb, the multiplex PCR reads were re-called with MiXCR into one record per CDR3 protein. Found here are tens of thousands of distinct CDR3 sequences, roughly 75% of them singletons; the top ten hold around 40%. Total RNA and DNA came together from around 20-30 mg of bulk tissue without cell sorting. Surgeons treated the primary liver carcinoma of the patients by surgical resection. Study findings and constraints: Relative to tumor region pairs, the tumor-adjacent and tumor-blood pairs showed overlap that was lower.

Notes on this clonotype: Antigen specificity is unknown. One junction end does not reproduce the germline sequence, and a read error may be involved.

CDR1 is SQVTM and CDR2 is ANQGSEA in the germline V gene. The CDR3 runs to 12 residues. The sample comprised tumor-adjacent normal liver tissue. The origin of this receptor is a woman aged 30 to 39 with primary liver carcinoma and hepatitis B virus infection. This chain uses TRBV29-1 with TRBJ2-1; 7 bases fit TRBD2. CDR3 in DNA: TGTAGAGCCCTAAGGGACTACAATGAGCACTTCTTC. Translation: CRALRDYNEHFF.